This T cell receptor (beta chain) is drawn from a study of control samples from healthy donors and cancer patients. The data were produced by immunoSEQ multiplex PCR, yet TCRdb's version contains in-frame clones alone and is incomplete. The sample has more than 70,000 clones; roughly 89% are singletons. The CDR3 consists of 19 residues. Trimming pared 0 bases from V and 9 bases from J, leaving 27 bases between. The germline CDR1 and CDR2 sequences are SEHNR and FQNEAQ (reference sequence). The count of this clone is one. This sequence was found in a man aged 60 to 75 with lung cancer. This rearrangement joins TRBV7-9 to TRBJ2-1; the D gene is possibly TRBD2 (6 bases). Sequenced sample: PBMCs. The CDR3 DNA reads as TGTGCCAGCAGCTTAGCGACTGGAAGGGATAGCGAGCGGGTGCTTGAGCAGTTCTTC. Amino acid sequence: CASSLATGRDSERVLEQFF.